The present T cell receptor beta chain was sequenced within a study of T cell repertoires in cytomegalovirus infection. This clonotype came up a few times. Antigen specificity is unknown. TCRdb reanalysed the reads using MiXCR and keeps one entry per CDR3 protein. Of about 310,000 distinct CDR3 sequences listed, roughly 25% are singletons. The germline V and J ends were trimmed by 5 bases and 10 bases, with 11 bases remaining between them. The germline V gene has CDR1 SEHNR and CDR2 FQNEAQ (reference sequence). CDR3 length equals 11 residues. This clonotype was sampled from a human donor in good health (CMV status not recorded). Some clones in this sample may be carry-over from other donors' samples. This chain links TRBV7-9 with TRBJ2-5; tentatively, D is TRBD2 (5 bases). The specimen was cultured PBMCs, collected from culture after CMV antigen stimulation. CDR3 DNA sequence: TGTGCCAGCAGCCGGACTGGGGACCAGTACTTC. Protein: CASSRTGDQYF.